These T cell receptor beta chains were read from a single sample in a study of shared clonotypes between healthy human individuals. TCRdb's table, derived via immunoSEQ multiplex PCR, lists solely in-frame clones and lacks some. There are some 1.4 million clones in the sample; roughly 97% occur only once, and 1% to 1.5% lies in the top ten. Sequenced sample: naive CD4+ T cells sorted from blood. The receptors derive from a man aged 30-40 years in good health. The CDR3 runs from the conserved cysteine through the conserved F or W. D genes are given only for firm matches. The size entry is marked missing in some rows and otherwise reads once, few, many or a size class.

NA	TRBV5-1	once	TRBJ1-1	TGCGCCAGCAGCAGAACCGGGACGGAGGTTGAAGCTTTCTTT	CASSRTGTEVEAFF
NA	TRBV29-1	NA	TRBJ1-2	TGCAGCCCGCCCGGGGAGGGCGGTAGCTATGGCTACACCTTC	CSPPGEGGSYGYTF
NA	TRBV7-2	NA	TRBJ1-3	TGTGCCAGCAGCTTGGTATCAACTGGAAACACCATATATTTT	CASSLVSTGNTIYF
NA	TRBV2	NA	TRBJ1-5	TGTGCCAGCACCGAACACAGGGAGATGTTAGCCGGCAATCAGCCCCAGCATTTT	CASTEHREMLAGNQPQHF
TRBD2	TRBV7-2	NA	TRBJ2-7	TGTGCCAGCAGCTTCTTGCTAGCGGGAGGGAGGAACTACGAGCAGTACTTC	CASSFLLAGGRNYEQYF
NA	TRBV2	NA	TRBJ1-1	TGTGCCAGCAGTGAAAGGCGGATGAACACTGAAGCTTTCTTT	CASSERRMNTEAFF
TRBD1	TRBV5-5	NA	TRBJ2-7	TGTGCCAGCAGCTTCTCATTGGGACAGGGCCTTAGGGAGCAGTACTTC	CASSFSLGQGLREQYF
NA	TRBV6-5	NA	TRBJ1-1	TGTGCCAGCAGTTACTCGGGCAGCTACACTGAAGCTTTCTTT	CASSYSGSYTEAFF
TRBD2	TRBV28	few	TRBJ2-1	TGTGCCAGCAGTTTATGGGAGCTCGCGGGAGGGCCGGGTGAGCAGTTCTTC	CASSLWELAGGPGEQFF
NA	TRBV11-2	NA	TRBJ2-3	TGTGCCAGCAGCTTAGATAGGGGGGGCCCGTCTACGCAGTATTTT	CASSLDRGGPSTQYF
NA	TRBV9	NA	TRBJ1-4	TGTGCCAGCAGCCCTGACGGGAGAACTAATGAAAAACTGTTTTTT	CASSPDGRTNEKLFF
NA	TRBV6-5	NA	TRBJ2-3	TGTGCCAGCAGTCTTACAGGGATAGATACGCAGTATTTT	CASSLTGIDTQYF
NA	TRBV16	NA	TRBJ2-1	TGTGCCAGCAGCCTGAAAGGGGGAATAGGGGGCAATGAGCAGTTCTTC	CASSLKGGIGGNEQFF
NA	TRBV28	NA	TRBJ2-7	TGTGCCAGCAGTTTCAGGAAGAACTCCTACGAGCAGTACTTC	CASSFRKNSYEQYF
NA	TRBV2	NA	TRBJ2-1	TGTGCCAGCAGAGTCAGTGGATTGAGCTCCTACAATGAGCAGTTCTTC	CASRVSGLSSYNEQFF
NA	TRBV7-9	NA	TRBJ2-5	TGTGCCAGCAGCTTAGGACTTACAGAGACCCAGTACTTC	CASSLGLTETQYF
NA	TRBV27	NA	TRBJ2-1	TGTGCCAGCAGTTTCGGCTCTTCACAGATCTCCTACAATGAGCAGTTCTTC	CASSFGSSQISYNEQFF
NA	TRBV2	once	TRBJ1-3	TGTGCCAGGGGGTTTGGGGGCCTCTCTGGAAACACCATATATTTT	CARGFGGLSGNTIYF
NA	TRBV28	NA	TRBJ1-2	TGTGCCAGCAGCCGTCCCCCTAACTATGGCTACACCTTC	CASSRPPNYGYTF
NA	TRBV10-1	NA	TRBJ1-5	TGCGCCAGCAGTGAAGGGTTGGATCAGCCCCAGCATTTT	CASSEGLDQPQHF
NA	TRBV6-5	NA	TRBJ2-3	TGTGCCAGCAGTTACTCGGACAGCGCAGATACGCAGTATTTT	CASSYSDSADTQYF
TRBD1	TRBV5-1	NA	TRBJ2-5	TGCGCCAGCAGCCCAGGGACAGCCCAAGAGACCCAGTACTTC	CASSPGTAQETQYF
TRBD1	TRBV27	NA	TRBJ1-5	TGTGCCAGCAGTTTAGGGACAGGAGTTGGAGGCAATCAGCCCCAGCATTTT	CASSLGTGVGGNQPQHF
NA	TRBV7-2	NA	TRBJ1-2	TGTGCCAGCAGCTTCACGGGGGGCGGGTATGGCTACACCTTC	CASSFTGGGYGYTF
TRBD2	TRBV7-2	NA	TRBJ2-7	TGTGCCAGCAGCTTAGGACTAGCGGGGATCTACGAGCAGTACTTC	CASSLGLAGIYEQYF
NA	TRBV6-1	NA	TRBJ2-5	TGTGCCAGCGCCCGTAGGGATTTGACGGAGACCCAGTACTTC	CASARRDLTETQYF
NA	TRBV28	NA	TRBJ1-5	TGTGCCAGCAGTTTGGCGGCTCAGCCCCAGCATTTT	CASSLAAQPQHF
NA	TRBV18	NA	TRBJ2-1	TGTGCCAGCTCACCATTGGCCGCCACGGGGGCCTCCTACAATGAGCAGTTCTTC	CASSPLAATGASYNEQFF
TRBD1	TRBV5-4	NA	TRBJ2-7	TGTGCCAGCAGCCCCGGACAGGGTGCGGCCTACGAGCAGTACTTC	CASSPGQGAAYEQYF
NA	TRBV15	NA	TRBJ2-5	TGTGCCACCAGCAGAGATCGGGGGAGCGAGACCCAGTACTTC	CATSRDRGSETQYF
TRBD1	TRBV10-3	NA	TRBJ2-7	TGTGCCATCAGTGGGATCCGGGACAGTCCCTACGAGCAGTACTTC	CAISGIRDSPYEQYF
NA	TRBV5-5	once	TRBJ2-4	TGTGCCAGCTTCGTGCGCATTCAGTACTTC	CASFVRIQYF
NA	TRBV5-1	once	TRBJ2-3	TGCGCCAGCAGGGCGAAGCCAACTCATACGCAGTATTTT	CASRAKPTHTQYF
TRBD1	TRBV7-9	NA	TRBJ2-1	TGTGCCAGCAGACAGTCTACCGGGACAGGGATCTACAATGAGCAGTTCTTC	CASRQSTGTGIYNEQFF
NA	TRBV5-1	NA	TRBJ2-3	TGCGCCAGCAGCTTCAGGCGTCAGCCTAGCACAGATACGCAGTATTTT	CASSFRRQPSTDTQYF
TRBD1	TRBV27	NA	TRBJ2-1	TGTGCCAGCAGTTCAAGCCGGGACAGGGGGAGCACTAGCCATGAGCAGTTCTTC	CASSSSRDRGSTSHEQFF
TRBD1	TRBV27	NA	TRBJ2-4	TGTGCCAGCAGTTTATTATCCGGGACAGGCCCCGCGGGCAAAAACATTCAGTACTTC	CASSLLSGTGPAGKNIQYF
TRBD2	TRBV5-6	NA	TRBJ2-7	TGTGCCAGCAGAAGGACTAGCGGGAGTGGCGAGCAGTACTTC	CASRRTSGSGEQYF
NA	TRBV9	NA	TRBJ2-7	TGTGCCAGCAGCGTAGGGGCAGTACCCTCCTACGAGCAGTACTTC	CASSVGAVPSYEQYF
NA	TRBV7-9	NA	TRBJ1-5	TGTGCCAGCAGCTTACGGGATCAGCCCCAGCATTTT	CASSLRDQPQHF
NA	TRBV7-9	NA	TRBJ2-2	TGTGCCAGCAGCTTATCTAAAGGGGAGCTGTTTTTT	CASSLSKGELFF
NA	TRBV5-1	NA	TRBJ1-1	TGCGCCAGCAGCCGGAACGGGGGTCCGACTGAAGCTTTCTTT	CASSRNGGPTEAFF
TRBD1	TRBV9	few	TRBJ1-1	TGTGCCAGCAGCTTGGGACAGGCGAACACTGAAGCTTTCTTT	CASSLGQANTEAFF
TRBD1	TRBV5-5	NA	TRBJ1-4	TGTGCCAGCAGCTCACGGACAGGAAGTAATGAAAAACTGTTTTTT	CASSSRTGSNEKLFF
NA	TRBV21-1	NA	TRBJ2-7	TGTGCCAGCAGCAAAGAAAGGGCCGACGAGCAGTACTTC	CASSKERADEQYF
NA	TRBV19	NA	TRBJ2-2	TGTGCCAGTAGTATATTGCTGGGGACCGGGGAGCTGTTTTTT	CASSILLGTGELFF
TRBD2	TRBV18	NA	TRBJ2-7	TGTGCCAGCTCACCAAAGACTAGCGGATCCTACGAGCAGTACTTC	CASSPKTSGSYEQYF
NA	TRBV10-3	NA	TRBJ1-4	TGTGCCACCAGGGTGAGGTCTAATGAAAAACTGTTTTTT	CATRVRSNEKLFF
NA	TRBV27	NA	TRBJ2-2	TGTGCCAGCAGTTTTCCCTCCGGGGAGCTGTTTTTT	CASSFPSGELFF
NA	TRBV30	NA	TRBJ1-4	TGTGCCTGGAGTGTATTTGCAGGGGCTGAAAAACTGTTTTTT	CAWSVFAGAEKLFF